This section outlines one TCR beta chain sequence together with its context. Its antigen is not known. The data belong to a study of cytomegalovirus exposure and HLA in healthy donors. Study-wide findings and caveats: There were 150 to 200 TCR beta chains listed as cytomegalovirus-associated. In vitro work confirmed that a few CMV-associated chains recognize CMV antigens. Most of the TCR beta V segments (in an earlier analysis) were productive either about 87% or about 30% of the time.

In germline, CDR1 is GTSNPN, CDR2 SVGIG (reference sequence). This CDR3 is 14 amino acids long. V dropped 7 bases and J dropped 5; count of bases not matched to a gene: 12. PCR involved 60 Vbeta and 13 Jbeta primers. TCRdb keeps only in-frame clones here, not all; method: immunoSEQ multiplex PCR. Of about 100,000 clones in the sample, around two thirds were seen once. The sequenced sample was PBMCs. The chain carries TRBV30 and TRBJ2-7; 9 bases map to TRBD2. The receptor was isolated from a woman in her thirties or forties in good health and CMV-seropositive. This CDR3 reads CALNRGGAGNEQYF. The CDR3 nucleotides are TGTGCCTTAAATCGCGGGGGGGCCGGGAACGAGCAGTACTTC.